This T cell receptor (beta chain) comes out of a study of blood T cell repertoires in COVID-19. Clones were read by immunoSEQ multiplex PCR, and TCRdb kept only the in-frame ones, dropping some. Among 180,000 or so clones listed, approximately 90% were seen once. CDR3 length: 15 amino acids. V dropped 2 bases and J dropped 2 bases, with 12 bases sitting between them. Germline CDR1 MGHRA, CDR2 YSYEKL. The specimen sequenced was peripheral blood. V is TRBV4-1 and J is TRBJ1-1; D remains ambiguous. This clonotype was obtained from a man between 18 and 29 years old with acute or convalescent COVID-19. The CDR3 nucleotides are TGCGCCAGCAGCCAAACGGACCGGGAAAACACTGAAGCTTTCTTT. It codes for CASSQTDRENTEAFF.